This TCR beta chain stems from a study of blood T cell repertoires in COVID-19. Background on the study: The study drew acute and convalescent COVID-19 samples from the United States, Italy and Spain. PBMCs, B-cell-depleted T cells, or T cells provided the cDNA or gDNA that made up the material.

Original processing methods: Estimation of nucleated cell counts was performed using reference gene primer amplification. Method: immunoSEQ multiplex PCR; TCRdb's copy keeps in-frame clones and lacks some. That table supplies the V and J calls and clone size; D and trimming were determined from the DNA. The sample holds approximately 240,000 clones, around 86% seen once. The CDR3 loop spans 15 amino acids. The ends lost 5 bases at V and 2 bases at J; junction bases unmatched: 7. CDR1 and CDR2 from the germline V gene are MNHEY and SMNVEV (reference sequence). V and J are TRBV27 and TRBJ2-5; 8 bases are a match to TRBD2. This TCR was sampled from a woman under 40 who had recovered from COVID-19. Sequenced input: peripheral blood. The DNA for the CDR3 is TGTGCCAGCAGTCCGGGACTAGAGAGGCAAGAGACCCAGTACTTC. Translating it yields CASSPGLERQETQYF.